Sequencing of this T cell receptor beta chain was carried out in a study of post-analysis software for immune sequencing data. Study results and limitations: TRBV5-6, TRBV5-1 and TRBV20-1 belonged to a set of five TRBV segments that were more frequent in patients than controls.

Germline loops: CDR1 MDHEN, CDR2 SYDVKM. The CDR3 is 15 residues long. V lost 3 bases to trimming and J lost 6 bases; unmatched junction nucleotides: 5. The library was made from cDNA and included unique molecular identifiers. MiXCR, applied by TCRdb to the PCR reads, yields one record per CDR3 protein. The table lists over 700,000 distinct CDR3 sequences, 25% to 30% of them singletons. Note on this clonotype: Its antigen remains unidentified.

What was sequenced was blood. This TCR was sampled from a girl aged 5-17 years with multiple sclerosis. V gene TRBV28 combines with J gene TRBJ2-1, with 10 bases lining up with TRBD2. This chain's CDR3 is CASSLASGSPNEQFF. CDR3 bases: TGTGCCAGCAGTTTGGCTAGCGGGAGTCCCAATGAGCAGTTCTTC. Looking up the rest from reference TRBV28 and TRBJ2-1 gives the full variable domain: DVKVTQSSRYLVKRTGEKVFLECVQDMDHENMFWYRQDPGLGLRLIYFSYDVKMKEKGDIPEGYSVSREKKERFSLILESASTNQTSMYLCASSLASGSPNEQFFGPGTRLTVL.